Each of the 2 T cell receptor beta chains below was sequenced from the same sample in a study of brain T cells in children with intractable seizures. Libraries were prepared by immunoSEQ multiplex PCR; TCRdb keeps only in-frame clonotypes and omits some of them. The sample shows about 80,000 clones, under 95% of them seen only once. The input for sequencing was peripheral blood, taken at surgery. The receptors were sampled from a girl aged 2-10 years with Rasmussen encephalitis and intractable seizures.

The gene calls are TRBV24-1 and TRBJ2-2; D might be TRBD2 (6 bases). The germline V gene has CDR1 KGHDR and CDR2 SFDVKD. The length of the CDR3 is 15 residues. Trimming pared 6 bases from V and 4 bases from J, leaving 14 bases between. The chain's CDR3 is CATSLTSQLTGELFF. DNA of the CDR3: TGTGCCACCAGTCTCACTAGCCAACTCACCGGGGAGCTGTTTTTT.

V is TRBV11-2 and J is TRBJ2-4, with 8 bases aligning to TRBD1. This CDR3 region has 13 residues. Germline CDR1 is SGHAT and CDR2 is FQNNGV. Unmatched junction bases numbered 1, after V lost 4 bases and J lost 5 bases. The CDR3 sequence is CASSSDRENIQYF. The CDR3 nucleotides read TGTGCCAGCAGCTCGGACAGGGAAAACATTCAGTACTTC.